These 25 T cell receptor beta chains share one sample of origin, sequenced in a study of radiation and T cells in renal cell carcinoma. Time point given: baseline pretreatment blood. Regarding treatment: 15 Gy SBRT to primary tumor, nephrectomy 4 weeks later. Data came from immunoSEQ multiplex PCR; TCRdb stores just in-frame clones and leaves some out. This sample has around 140,000 clones, with about 87% found just once. Source: blood, taken from a patient whose treatment included radiotherapy and nephrectomy. The receptors originated from a woman in her 70s with renal cell carcinoma.

J is TRBJ1-1 and V is TRBV21-1; no check of the table's D call, TRBD1, against the DNA was made. TRBV21-1 corresponds to a pseudogene. The CDR3 contains 13 residues. CDR3 in amino acids: CATPGTGNTEAFF. As DNA, the CDR3 is TGTGCCACCCCCGGGACAGGGAACACTGAAGCTTTCTTT.

This chain connects TRBV9 to TRBJ2-3, with D perhaps matching TRBD2 (5 bases). The CDR3 sequence is 18 residues long. Germline values: CDR1 SGDLS, CDR2 YYNGEE. Trimming cost V 1 base and J 0 bases, with 18 bases left between them. The CDR3 nucleotides read TGTGCCAGCAGCGTATCCGGATCGAGCGGCGGGAGCACAGATACGCAGTATTTT. This sequence encodes CASSVSGSSGGSTDTQYF.

The chain links TRBV5-1 to TRBJ1-3; D is ambiguous. V lost 4 bases and J 0 bases, leaving 11 bases between the germline ends. The CDR3 sequence is 15 residues long. Per the germline V gene, CDR1 is SGHRS and CDR2 is YFSETQ. The CDR3 loop reads CASSRTAASGNTIYF. DNA for the CDR3: TGCGCCAGCAGCCGGACGGCCGCCTCTGGAAACACCATATATTTT.

The chain employs TRBV5-5 and TRBJ1-4, with D possibly TRBD1 on 6 matching bases. V lost 4 bases, J lost 0 bases, and 13 bases lay in between. Per the germline V gene, CDR1 is SGHKS and CDR2 is YYEKEE (reference sequence). The CDR3 contains 16 residues. DNA of the CDR3: TGTGCCAGCAGCAAAACAGGGACCGCAACTAATGAAAAACTGTTTTTT. This codes for CASSKTGTATNEKLFF. Full variable domain (missing parts from reference TRBV5-5 and TRBJ1-4): DAGVTQSPTHLIKTRGQQVTLRCSPISGHKSVSWYQQVLGQGPQFIFQYYEKEERGRGNFPDRFSARQFPNYSSELNVNALLLGDSALYLCASSKTGTATNEKLFFGSGTQLSVL.

The rearrangement links TRBV5-4 to TRBJ1-3, with no clear D. The germline V and J ends were trimmed by 0 bases and 4 bases, with 11 bases remaining between them. Germline V gene lookup returns CDR1 SGHNT and CDR2 YYREEE (reference sequence). The CDR3 consists of 15 residues. This CDR3 is CASSLEVFAGNTIYF. The CDR3 nucleotides are TGTGCCAGCAGCTTGGAGGTGTTTGCGGGAAACACCATATATTTT.

The chain employs TRBV30 and TRBJ2-6, with 8 positions matching TRBD2. The junction had 3 bases not matched to a gene; V was cut back by 2 bases and J by 0 bases. Germline CDR1 reads GTSNPN; CDR2 reads SVGIG (reference sequence). CDR3 length equals 16 residues. The CDR3 DNA sequence: TGTGCCTGGAGTATTAGCGGGGACTCTGGGGCCAACGTCCTGACTTTC. Its translation: CAWSISGDSGANVLTF.

CDR3 protein: CASSYLTGKFSEQYF. CDR3 nucleotides: TGTGCCAGCAGTTACTTAACAGGGAAGTTCTCCGAGCAGTACTTC. This chain links TRBV6-6 with TRBJ2-7; the D gene is possibly TRBD1 (6 bases). V lost 1 base, J lost 6 bases, and 16 bases lay in between. Per the germline V gene, CDR1 is MNHNY and CDR2 is SVGAGI (reference sequence). This CDR3 comprises 15 residues.

The chain recombines TRBV6-5 with TRBJ1-2, with a possible D match to TRBD1 (6 bases). Trimming removed 11 bases from V and 4 bases from J, with 20 bases in between. CDR1 is MNHEY, CDR2 SVGAGI, per germline. This CDR3 is built from 14 residues. As DNA, the CDR3 is TGTGCCGCCGGAGGGGGGCATGGCGTCTATGGCTACACCTTC. Residues: CAAGGGHGVYGYTF.

DNA of the CDR3: TGTGCCAGCAGCTCGCCACTGACGGGGGGCACAGATACGCAGTATTTT. Translating it yields CASSSPLTGGTDTQYF. The V gene is TRBV7-9, the J gene TRBJ2-3, with a possible D match to TRBD2 (6 bases). CDR1 is SEHNR, CDR2 FQNEAQ, per germline (reference sequence). With 4 bases removed from V and 1 base from J, the gap between germline ends came to 15 bases. The CDR3 contains 16 residues.

J is TRBJ2-7 and V is TRBV6-5; D remains ambiguous. Trimming removed 8 bases at V and 6 bases at J, with 8 bases between. The CDR3 runs 10 residues. Germline V gene data show CDR1 as MNHEY and CDR2 as SVGAGI. CDR3: CASGVREQYF. As DNA, the CDR3 is TGTGCCAGCGGGGTGCGCGAGCAGTACTTC.

The table lists this clone with a count of one. The chain recombines TRBV15 with TRBJ2-1; D is possibly TRBD1 (6 bases). Germline CDR1 reads LNHNV; CDR2 reads YYDKDF (reference sequence). V shed 0 bases and J shed 4 bases, with 13 bases lying between them. The CDR3 has 16 residues. This CDR3 is CATSRDKGQIYNEQFF. The CDR3 bases are TGTGCCACCAGCAGAGATAAAGGACAGATATACAATGAGCAGTTCTTC.

This clone turned up a few times. This sequence joins TRBV30 and TRBJ2-1, with TRBD2 as a possible D gene (5 bases). Trimming cost V 3 bases and J 1 base, with 13 bases left between them. The germline CDR1 and CDR2 sequences are GTSNPN and SVGIG (reference sequence). This CDR3 comprises 15 residues. The CDR3 region is CAWRLGVNSYNEQFF. As DNA, the CDR3 is TGTGCCTGGAGACTCGGGGTAAATTCCTACAATGAGCAGTTCTTC.

The V gene is TRBV5-4, the J gene TRBJ2-1; 13 positions agree with TRBD2. The CDR3 loop spans 15 amino acids. Germline-derived CDR1 and CDR2 are SGHNT and YYREEE (reference sequence). Germline trimming cut 5 bases from V and 4 bases from J; bases unmatched to any gene: 3. The CDR3 loop reads CASRPGLAGYNEQFF. The CDR3 DNA is TGTGCCAGCAGACCGGGACTAGCGGGGTACAATGAGCAGTTCTTC. Full variable domain (missing parts from reference TRBV5-4 and TRBJ2-1): ETGVTQSPTHLIKTRGQQVTLRCSSQSGHNTVSWYQQALGQGPQFIFQYYREEENGRGNFPPRFSGLQFPNYSSELNVNALELDDSALYLCASRPGLAGYNEQFFGPGTRLTVL.

The rearrangement links TRBV7-9 to TRBJ2-1, with no clear D. The CDR3 is 15 amino acids. Trimming pared 3 bases from V and 0 bases from J, leaving 9 bases between. Germline assignment: CDR1 SEHNR and CDR2 FQNEAQ (reference sequence). The CDR3 sequence is CASSFAWVSYNEQFF. CDR3 bases: TGTGCCAGCAGCTTTGCGTGGGTCTCCTACAATGAGCAGTTCTTC.

Comments on this clone: One end of the junction varies from germline; a read error may be responsible. The chain joins TRBV7-9 to TRBJ2-7; 11 bases align to TRBD2. The CDR3 length is 14 residues. Germline V gives CDR1 SEHNR, CDR2 FQNEAQ (reference sequence). CDR3 DNA: TGTGCCAGCAGCGTAGCGGGGGGGGACTACGAGCAGTACTTC. Translating gives CASSVAGGDYEQYF.

This clone was observed once. The chain joins TRBV7-8 to TRBJ1-5, with 11 bases identical to TRBD1. The length of the CDR3 is 15 residues. Germline assignment: CDR1 SGHVS and CDR2 FQNEAQ. The ends lost 0 bases at V and 10 bases at J; junction bases unmatched: 5. The DNA of the CDR3 is TGTGCCAGCAGCTTAGCTAAGGACAGGGGGCAACCCCAGCATTTT. Its protein is CASSLAKDRGQPQHF.

Only one count was recorded for this clone. The rearrangement uses TRBV6-1 and TRBJ2-1, with TRBD2 matching over 10 bases. The CDR3 has 16 residues. Trimming cost V 4 bases and J 3 bases; bases outside gene matches: 6. Looked up from germline, CDR1 is MNHNS and CDR2 is SASEGT. The CDR3 spells CASSAPSGGLYNEQFF. The DNA of the CDR3 is TGTGCCAGCAGTGCGCCTAGCGGGGGCCTCTACAATGAGCAGTTCTTC.

This chain connects TRBV29-1 to TRBJ2-7; D gene unclear. The CDR3 is made up of 12 amino acids. Trimming took 5 bases from V and 5 from J, leaving 13 bases between them. CDR1 and CDR2 from the germline V gene are SQVTM and ANQGSEA. The CDR3 coding sequence is TGCAGCGTTAAGAGTGGTTCGGACGAGCAGTACTTC. It translates to CSVKSGSDEQYF.

The chain combines TRBV6-6 with TRBJ1-6; TRBD1 is a possible D gene (5 bases). The V gene lost 6 bases and the J gene lost 6 bases, with 18 bases spanning the gap. Germline V CDR1 and CDR2: MNHNY, SVGAGI (reference sequence). The CDR3 spans 16 residues. The CDR3 is CASRLPTTETNSPLHF. The CDR3 DNA is TGTGCCAGCAGACTACCAACGACAGAAACTAATTCACCCCTCCACTTT.

Comments on this clone: The same CDR3 also results from other DNA sequences found in this sample. The chain couples TRBV7-2 to TRBJ2-7; D unclear. CDR1 is SGHTA and CDR2 is FQGNSA in the germline V gene. Trimming removed 3 bases at V and 0 bases at J, with 0 bases between. The CDR3 is 11 amino acids. The CDR3 DNA reads TGTGCCAGCAGCTTCTCCTACGAGCAGTACTTC. Its protein is CASSFSYEQYF.

The genes are TRBV30 and TRBJ1-2; D is unclear. Germline CDR1 and CDR2: GTSNPN and SVGIG (reference sequence). This CDR3 is built from 14 residues. V dropped 2 bases and J dropped 0 bases, with 10 bases sitting between them. The CDR3 DNA follows: TGTGCCTGGAGTCTTGGGAGTACTAACTATGGCTACACCTTC. This codes for CAWSLGSTNYGYTF.

The chain uses TRBV28 and TRBJ2-3; a possible D gene is TRBD1 (8 bases). This CDR3 comprises 15 residues. The V gene's germline CDR1 is MDHEN and CDR2 SYDVKM. Trimming took 5 bases from V and 5 from J, leaving 17 bases between them. In nucleotides, the CDR3 is TGTGCCAGCAGTGACGGACAGGGAGGGAAAGATACGCAGTATTTT. Its protein product is CASSDGQGGKDTQYF.

The chain uses TRBV11-3 and TRBJ2-7; 8 bases map to TRBD1. With V trimmed by 5 bases and J by 1 base, 7 bases remained unmatched. The CDR3 length is 15 residues. Germline V gene data show CDR1 as SGHNT and CDR2 as YENEEA. The CDR3 DNA sequence: TGTGCCAGCAGCCCGACGACAGGGGTGTCCTACGAGCAGTACTTC. Its protein product is CASSPTTGVSYEQYF. The variable domain in full, with the rest retrieved from reference TRBV11-3 and TRBJ2-7, is EAGVVQSPRYKIIEKKQPVAFWCNPISGHNTLYWYLQNLGQGPELLIRYENEEAVDDSQLPKDRFSAERLKGVDSTLKIQPAELGDSAVYLCASSPTTGVSYEQYFGPGTRLTVT.

This clone was observed a few times. V is TRBV18 and J is TRBJ2-1; maybe TRBD1 (5 bases). Germline CDR1 is KGHSH and CDR2 is LQKENI. The V gene lost 5 bases and the J gene lost 9 bases, with 8 bases spanning the gap. The CDR3 runs to 11 residues. CDR3 nucleotides: TGTGCCAGCTCATCTCAGGGTGAGCAGTTCTTC. Its translation: CASSSQGEQFF.

The V gene is TRBV5-1, the J gene TRBJ2-7; unclear D gene. V was clipped by 3 bases and J by 0 bases, with 10 bases between them. Germline loops: CDR1 SGHRS, CDR2 YFSETQ. CDR3 size: 14 residues. CDR3 nucleotide sequence: TGCGCCAGCAGCTCGCTCACCAGCTCCTACGAGCAGTACTTC. Protein sequence: CASSSLTSSYEQYF.